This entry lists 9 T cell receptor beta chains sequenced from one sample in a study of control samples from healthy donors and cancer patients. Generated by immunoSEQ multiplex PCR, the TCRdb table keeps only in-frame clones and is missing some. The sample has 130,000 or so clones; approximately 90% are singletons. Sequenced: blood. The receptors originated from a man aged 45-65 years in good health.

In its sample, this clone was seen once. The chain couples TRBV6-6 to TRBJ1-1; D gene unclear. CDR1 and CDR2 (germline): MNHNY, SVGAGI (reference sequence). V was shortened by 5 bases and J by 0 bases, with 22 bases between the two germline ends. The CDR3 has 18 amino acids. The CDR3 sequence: CASSLSGRGQIMNTEAFF. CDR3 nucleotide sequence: TGTGCCAGCAGTCTTTCCGGCCGGGGTCAAATCATGAACACTGAAGCTTTCTTT.

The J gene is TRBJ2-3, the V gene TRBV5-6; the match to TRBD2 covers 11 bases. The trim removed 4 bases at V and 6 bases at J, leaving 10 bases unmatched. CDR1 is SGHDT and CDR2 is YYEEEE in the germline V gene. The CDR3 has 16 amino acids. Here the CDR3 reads CASSGLGLADGDTQYF. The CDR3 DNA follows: TGTGCCAGCAGCGGGCTGGGACTAGCGGACGGGGATACGCAGTATTTT.

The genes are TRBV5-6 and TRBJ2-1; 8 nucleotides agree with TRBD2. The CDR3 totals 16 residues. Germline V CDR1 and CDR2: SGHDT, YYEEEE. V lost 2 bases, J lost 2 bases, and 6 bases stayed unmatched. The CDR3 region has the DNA TGTGCCAGCAGCTTCATGCGGGGGGCAGCCTACAATGAGCAGTTCTTC. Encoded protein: CASSFMRGAAYNEQFF.

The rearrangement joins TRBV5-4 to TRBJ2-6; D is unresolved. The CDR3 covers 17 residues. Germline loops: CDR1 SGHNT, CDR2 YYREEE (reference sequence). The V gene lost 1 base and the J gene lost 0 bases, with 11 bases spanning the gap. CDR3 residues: CASSLYLSISGANVLTF. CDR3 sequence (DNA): TGTGCCAGCAGCTTGTATTTATCGATCTCTGGGGCCAACGTCCTGACTTTC.

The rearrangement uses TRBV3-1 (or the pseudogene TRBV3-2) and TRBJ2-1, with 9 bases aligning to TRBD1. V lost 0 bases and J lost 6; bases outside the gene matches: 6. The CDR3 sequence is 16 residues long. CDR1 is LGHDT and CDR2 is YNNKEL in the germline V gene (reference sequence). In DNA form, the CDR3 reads TGTGCCAGCAGCCAAGATCTAACAGGGGGCCTCAATGAGCAGTTCTTC. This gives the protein CASSQDLTGGLNEQFF.

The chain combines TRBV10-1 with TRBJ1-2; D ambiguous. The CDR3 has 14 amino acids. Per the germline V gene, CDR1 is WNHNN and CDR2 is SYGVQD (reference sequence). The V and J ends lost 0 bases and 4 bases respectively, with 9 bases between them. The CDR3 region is CASSESGRTYGYTF. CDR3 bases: TGCGCCAGCAGTGAGTCCGGACGGACCTATGGCTACACCTTC.

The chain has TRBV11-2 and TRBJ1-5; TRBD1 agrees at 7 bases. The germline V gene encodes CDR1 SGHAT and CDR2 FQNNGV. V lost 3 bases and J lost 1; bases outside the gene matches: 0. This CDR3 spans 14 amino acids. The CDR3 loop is CASSLTGSNQPQHF. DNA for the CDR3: TGTGCCAGCAGCTTGACAGGGAGCAATCAGCCCCAGCATTTT.

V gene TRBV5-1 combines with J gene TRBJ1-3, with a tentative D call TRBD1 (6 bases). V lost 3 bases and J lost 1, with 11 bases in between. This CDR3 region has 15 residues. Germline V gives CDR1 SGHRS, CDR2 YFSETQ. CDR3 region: CASSSSGASGNTIYF. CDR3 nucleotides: TGCGCCAGCAGCTCTTCAGGGGCATCTGGAAACACCATATATTTT.

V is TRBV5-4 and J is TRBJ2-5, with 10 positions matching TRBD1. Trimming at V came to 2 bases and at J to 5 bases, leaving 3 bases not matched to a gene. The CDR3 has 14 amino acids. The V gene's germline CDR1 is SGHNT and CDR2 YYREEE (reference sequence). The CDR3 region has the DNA TGTGCCAGCAGCTTCGGGACAGGGGAGGAGACCCAGTACTTC. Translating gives CASSFGTGEETQYF.